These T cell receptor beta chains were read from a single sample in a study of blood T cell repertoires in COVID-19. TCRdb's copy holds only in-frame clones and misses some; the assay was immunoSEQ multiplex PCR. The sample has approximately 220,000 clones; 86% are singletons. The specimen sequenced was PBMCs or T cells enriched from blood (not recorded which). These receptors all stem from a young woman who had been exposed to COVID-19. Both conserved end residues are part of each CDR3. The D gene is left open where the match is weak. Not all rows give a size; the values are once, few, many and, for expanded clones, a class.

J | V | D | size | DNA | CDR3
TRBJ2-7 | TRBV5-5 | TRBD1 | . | TGTGCCAGCAGCCCAACACCGGGACAGGGAATGTACGAGCAGTACTTC | CASSPTPGQGMYEQYF
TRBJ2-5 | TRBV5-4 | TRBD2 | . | TGTGCCAGCAGCCCCGGGGGTAGCGGGGGGGCCTTTGAGACCCAGTACTTC | CASSPGGSGGAFETQYF
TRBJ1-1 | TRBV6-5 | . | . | TGTGCCAGCAGCCCGTTCGGGGGGAACACTGAAGCTTTCTTT | CASSPFGGNTEAFF
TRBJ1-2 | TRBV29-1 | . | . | TGCAGCGTTGAGGAGTTTTATGGCTACACCTTC | CSVEEFYGYTF
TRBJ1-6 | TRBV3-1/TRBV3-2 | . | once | TGTGCCAGCAGCCACGGCTCCGGGGGCTCCTATAATTCACCCCTCCACTTT | CASSHGSGGSYNSPLHF
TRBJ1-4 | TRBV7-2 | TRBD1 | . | TGTGCCAGCAGCTGGACGACAGGGCGCAATGAAAAACTGTTTTTT | CASSWTTGRNEKLFF
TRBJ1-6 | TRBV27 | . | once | TGTGCCAGCAGCCCGGGACACCCTAGGGATAATTCACCCCTCCACTTT | CASSPGHPRDNSPLHF
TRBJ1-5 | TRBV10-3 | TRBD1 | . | TGTGCCATCAGTGAGTCGGGACAGGGCCTACATTTT | CAISESGQGLHF
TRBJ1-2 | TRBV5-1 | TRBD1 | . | TGCGCCAGCAGACCTCCGGGACAGGGGAATGGCTACACCTTC | CASRPPGQGNGYTF
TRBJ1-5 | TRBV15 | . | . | TGTGCCACCAGCACAGGTAATCAGCCCCAGCATTTT | CATSTGNQPQHF
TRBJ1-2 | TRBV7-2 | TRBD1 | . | TGTGCCAGCACACAGGGGAGCTATGGCTACACCTTC | CASTQGSYGYTF
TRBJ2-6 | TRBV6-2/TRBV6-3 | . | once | TGTGCCAGCAGCCCAGGCCCCCTGCGGGGTGGGGCCAACGTCCTGACTTTC | CASSPGPLRGGANVLTF
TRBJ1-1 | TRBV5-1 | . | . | TGCGCCAGCAGCTTGGACACCTTGAACACTGAAGCTTTCTTT | CASSLDTLNTEAFF
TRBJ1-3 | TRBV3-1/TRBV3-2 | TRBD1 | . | TGTGCCAGCAGCCCCCGGGACAGGGGAACTGGAAACACCATATATTTT | CASSPRDRGTGNTIYF
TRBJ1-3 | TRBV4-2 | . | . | TGTGCCAGCAGCCAATCAGCGGTCAGCTCTGGAAACACCATATATTTT | CASSQSAVSSGNTIYF
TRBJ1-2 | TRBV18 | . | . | TGTGCCAGCTCACCCCGGCCGTTCCTGGGGGCAGGTAGTGATGGCTACACCTTC | CASSPRPFLGAGSDGYTF
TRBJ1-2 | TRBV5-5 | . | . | TGTGCCAGCAGCGAGACCCCGGGGTCGAGCTATGGCTACACCTTC | CASSETPGSSYGYTF
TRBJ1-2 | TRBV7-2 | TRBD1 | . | TGTGCCAGCAGCTCGGACAGGGAGGGAGGCTACACCTTC | CASSSDREGGYTF
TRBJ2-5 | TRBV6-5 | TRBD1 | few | TGTGCCAGCAGGGGACAGGGGGAAAGGACCCAGTACTTC | CASRGQGERTQYF
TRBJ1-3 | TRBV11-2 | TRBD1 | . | TGTGCCAGCAGCACTTGGACAGGGGGCAGTGGAAACACCATATATTTT | CASSTWTGGSGNTIYF
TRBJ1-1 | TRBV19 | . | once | TGTGCCAGTAGTATAGGGGGGGTAAGGGGCGCGGAGGGCACTGAAGCTTTCTTT | CASSIGGVRGAEGTEAFF
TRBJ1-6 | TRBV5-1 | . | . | TGCGCCAGCAGCTTCAGGGGCAGACCTCTTGATTCACCCCTCCACTTT | CASSFRGRPLDSPLHF
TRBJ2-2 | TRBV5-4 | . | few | . | CASSFGPGGYSGELFF
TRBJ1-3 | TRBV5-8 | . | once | TGTGCCAGCAGCTCCTACAGGGAGAACACCATATATTTT | CASSSYRENTIYF
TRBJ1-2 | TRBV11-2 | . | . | TGTGCCAGCAGCCCCGGGATTGGCTACACCTTC | CASSPGIGYTF
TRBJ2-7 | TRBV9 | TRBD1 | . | TGTGCCAGCAGCGTAGAGGGGACAGGGGTAGGGGAGCAGTACTTC | CASSVEGTGVGEQYF
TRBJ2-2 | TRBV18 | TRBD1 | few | TGTGCCAGCTCACAGACAGGGAGCAGGTACACCGGGGAGCTGTTTTTT | CASSQTGSRYTGELFF